This T cell receptor (beta chain) stems from a study of T cells after yellow fever vaccination. General study points: Most clones from primary vaccination resurfaced after the booster (around 95% CD4, over 85% CD8). Secondary responses were weaker yet peaked faster, day 5 versus 15.

As to this clonotype: Its target is unknown.

In TCRdb, the 5' RACE reads were re-called with MiXCR into one record per CDR3 protein. The repertoire holds a few hundred thousand distinct CDR3 sequences, with roughly 9% as singletons. Trimming left V 6 bases short and J 0 bases short, with 7 bases between. The CDR3 loop spans 13 amino acids. Germline assignment: CDR1 MNHNY and CDR2 SVGAGI (reference sequence). This material consisted of CD4+ T cells sorted from PBMCs, taken 5 days after the yellow fever booster vaccination. V is TRBV6-6 and J is TRBJ2-3; D is perhaps TRBD1 (5 bases). The clonotype was recovered from a man aged 18 to 29 who received the YFV17D yellow fever vaccine. CDR3 loop: CASRQASTDTQYF. CDR3 sequence (DNA): TGTGCCAGCAGACAGGCCAGCACAGATACGCAGTATTTT.